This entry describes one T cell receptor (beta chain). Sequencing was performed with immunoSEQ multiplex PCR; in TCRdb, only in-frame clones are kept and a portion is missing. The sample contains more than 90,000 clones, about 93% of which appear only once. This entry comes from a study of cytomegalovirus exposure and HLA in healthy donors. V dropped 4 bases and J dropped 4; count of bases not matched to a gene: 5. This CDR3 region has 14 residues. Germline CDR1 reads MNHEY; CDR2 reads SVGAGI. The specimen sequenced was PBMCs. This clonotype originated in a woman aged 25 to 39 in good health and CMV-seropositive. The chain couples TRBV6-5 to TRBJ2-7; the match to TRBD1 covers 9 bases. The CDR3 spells CASSSGTGRYEQYF. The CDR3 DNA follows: TGTGCCAGCAGTTCCGGGACAGGGCGGTACGAGCAGTACTTC.